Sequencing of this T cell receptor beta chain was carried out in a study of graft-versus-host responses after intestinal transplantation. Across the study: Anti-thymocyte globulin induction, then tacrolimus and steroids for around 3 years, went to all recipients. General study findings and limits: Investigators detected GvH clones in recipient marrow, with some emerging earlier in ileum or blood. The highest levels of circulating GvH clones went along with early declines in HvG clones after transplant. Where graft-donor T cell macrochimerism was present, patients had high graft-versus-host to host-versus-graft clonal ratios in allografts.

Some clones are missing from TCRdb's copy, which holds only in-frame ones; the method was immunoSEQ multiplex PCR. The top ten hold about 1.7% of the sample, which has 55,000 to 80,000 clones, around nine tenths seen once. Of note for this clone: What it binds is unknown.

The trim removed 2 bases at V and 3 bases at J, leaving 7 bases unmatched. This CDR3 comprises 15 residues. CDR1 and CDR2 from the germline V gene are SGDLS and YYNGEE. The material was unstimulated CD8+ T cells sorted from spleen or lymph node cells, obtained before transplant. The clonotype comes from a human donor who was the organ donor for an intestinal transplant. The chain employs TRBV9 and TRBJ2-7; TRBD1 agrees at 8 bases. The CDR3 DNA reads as TGTGCCAGCAGCGTCGGAAGGGGACAGGACTACGAGCAGTACTTC. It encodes CASSVGRGQDYEQYF.